This T cell receptor beta chain was observed in a study of blood T cell repertoires in COVID-19 (dated by TCRdb to about 2020). Regarding the complete study: Samples from collaborators originated in the United States, Italy and Spain and spanned both the acute and convalescent phases of COVID-19. Samples were obtained from the ongoing ImmuneRACE study (first 160 participants) and from roughly 1,300 subjects provided by 6 global collaborators. The repertoires were released in a freely available public database intended as a resource for research on the immune response to SARS-CoV-2. The prospective study material was composed of cDNA or gDNA derived from T cells, B-cell-depleted T cells, or PBMCs. Subjects who had been exposed to COVID-19, were actively infected with it, or had recovered from it provided the deeply sampled blood TCRbeta repertoires that made up the dataset. The sample metadata nearly always contained a de-identified subject ID, COVID-19 status, age in years and sex. Where HLA class I and class II types were available, the types were taken from metadata supplied by the sample provider, not from assay-based typing. On the study overall, not on this receptor specifically: The amount of clinical and demographic metadata varied by source and participant and was provided uncurated.

The collaborating institutions used their own protocols to collect whole blood in K2EDTA tubes. For TCRbeta analysis, collaborators shipped samples as frozen whole blood, isolated PBMCs, or DNA extracted from either of those sample types. The immunoSEQ Assay, a bias-controlled multiplex PCR, was used to amplify TCRbeta CDR3 regions from genomic DNA. The paper's data handling went like this. The number of nucleated cells in each sample was estimated from the amplification of reference gene primers within the assay. To quantify the absolute abundance of each unique TCRbeta CDR3 rearrangement, sequence reads were collapsed and filtered. For each sample, productive Simpson clonality was calculated by taking the square root of Simpson's diversity index across productive rearrangements. TCRdb provides this immuneACCESS table in a form limited to in-frame rearrangements. Some clones are lacking; in checked studies, under half of them reflect an unresolved V gene, and why the rest are absent is not known. V and J calls and clone size come straight from that table; D and trimming were deduced from the DNA. The sample table holds approximately 50,000 clones, of which around 79% were seen once. Roughly 27% of the sample lies in the top ten.

Unmatched junction bases come to 3, with V trimmed by 4 bases and J by 7 bases. For CDR1 and CDR2, the germline V gene (reference sequence) lists LNHNV and YYDKDF. The CDR3, from cysteine to phenylalanine, totals 14 residues. The only DNA kept is the CDR3, 42 bases in frame from the first base. A note on this clone: This receptor's antigen is unknown. No qualities accompany the bases; no much larger clone lies one base away.

Sequencing was performed on peripheral blood. The receptor chain draws on TRBV15 and TRBJ1-4; a stretch of 10 junction bases matches TRBD1. The sequence derives from a man in his 70s with acute or convalescent COVID-19. Read as DNA, the sequence is TGTGCCACCAGCACCGGGACAGGGGTTGAAAAACTGTTTTTT. Translated, it gives CATSTGTGVEKLFF.